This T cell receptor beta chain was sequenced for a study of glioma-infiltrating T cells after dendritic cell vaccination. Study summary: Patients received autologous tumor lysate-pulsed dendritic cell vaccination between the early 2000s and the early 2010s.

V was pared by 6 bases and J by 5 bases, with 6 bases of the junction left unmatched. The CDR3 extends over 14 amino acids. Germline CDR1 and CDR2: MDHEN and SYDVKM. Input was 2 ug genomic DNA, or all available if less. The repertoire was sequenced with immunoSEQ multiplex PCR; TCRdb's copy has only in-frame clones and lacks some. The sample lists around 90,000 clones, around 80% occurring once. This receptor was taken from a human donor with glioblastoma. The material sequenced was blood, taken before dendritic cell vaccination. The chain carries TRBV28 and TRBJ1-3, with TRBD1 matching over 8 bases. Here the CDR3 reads CASSLGQGRNTIYF. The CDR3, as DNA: TGTGCCAGCAGCCTAGGACAGGGTAGAAACACCATATATTTT.